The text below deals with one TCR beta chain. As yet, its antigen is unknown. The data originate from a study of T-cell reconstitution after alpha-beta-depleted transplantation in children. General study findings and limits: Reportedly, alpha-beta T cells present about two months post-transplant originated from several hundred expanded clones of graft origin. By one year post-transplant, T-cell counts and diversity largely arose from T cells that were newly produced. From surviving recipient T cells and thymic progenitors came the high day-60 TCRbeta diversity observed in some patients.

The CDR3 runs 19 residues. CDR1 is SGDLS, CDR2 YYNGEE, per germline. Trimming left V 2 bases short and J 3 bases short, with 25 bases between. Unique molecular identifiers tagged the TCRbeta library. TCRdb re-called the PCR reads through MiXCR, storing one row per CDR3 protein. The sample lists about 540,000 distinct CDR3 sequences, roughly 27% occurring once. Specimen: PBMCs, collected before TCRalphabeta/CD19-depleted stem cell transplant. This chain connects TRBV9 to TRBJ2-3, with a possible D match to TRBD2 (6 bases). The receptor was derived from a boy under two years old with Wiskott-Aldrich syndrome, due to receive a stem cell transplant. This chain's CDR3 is CASSVPINPPGEGTDTQYF. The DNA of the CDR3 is TGTGCCAGCAGCGTGCCCATAAACCCGCCGGGAGAGGGGACAGATACGCAGTATTTT.